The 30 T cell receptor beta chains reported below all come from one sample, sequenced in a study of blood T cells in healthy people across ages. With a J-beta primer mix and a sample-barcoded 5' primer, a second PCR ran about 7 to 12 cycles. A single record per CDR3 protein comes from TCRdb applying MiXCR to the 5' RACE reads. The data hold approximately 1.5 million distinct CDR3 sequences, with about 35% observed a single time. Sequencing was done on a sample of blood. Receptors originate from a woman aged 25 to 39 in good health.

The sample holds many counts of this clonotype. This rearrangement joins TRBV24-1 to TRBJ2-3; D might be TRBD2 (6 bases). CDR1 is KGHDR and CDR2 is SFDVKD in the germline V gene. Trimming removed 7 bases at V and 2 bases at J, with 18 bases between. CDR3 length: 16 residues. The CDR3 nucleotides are TGTGCCACCAGCCCCGGAGCGGCGGGGATCACAGATACGCAGTATTTT. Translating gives CATSPGAAGITDTQYF.

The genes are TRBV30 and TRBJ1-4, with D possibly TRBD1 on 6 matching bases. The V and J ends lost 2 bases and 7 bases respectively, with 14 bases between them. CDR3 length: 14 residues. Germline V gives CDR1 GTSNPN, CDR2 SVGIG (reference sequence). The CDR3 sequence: CAWSLKGGSEKLFF. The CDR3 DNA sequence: TGTGCCTGGAGTTTAAAAGGGGGGAGTGAAAAACTGTTTTTT. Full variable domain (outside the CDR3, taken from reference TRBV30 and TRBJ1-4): SQTIHQWPATLVQPVGSPLSLECTVEGTSNPNLYWYRQAAGRGLQLLFYSVGIGQISSEVPQNLSASRPQDRQFILSSKKLLLSDSGFYLCAWSLKGGSEKLFFGSGTQLSVL.

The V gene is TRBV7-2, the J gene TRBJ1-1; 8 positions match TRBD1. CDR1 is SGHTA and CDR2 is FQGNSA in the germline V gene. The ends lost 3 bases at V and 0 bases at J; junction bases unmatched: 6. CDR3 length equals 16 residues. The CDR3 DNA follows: TGTGCCAGCAGCTTGCGGACAGGGCCATTGAACACTGAAGCTTTCTTT. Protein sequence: CASSLRTGPLNTEAFF.

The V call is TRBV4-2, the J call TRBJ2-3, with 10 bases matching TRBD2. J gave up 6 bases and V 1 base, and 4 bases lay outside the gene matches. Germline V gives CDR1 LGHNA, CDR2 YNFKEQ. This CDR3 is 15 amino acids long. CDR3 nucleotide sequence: TGTGCCAGCAGCCAAGGAGCGGGGGGGCGGGATACGCAGTATTTT. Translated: CASSQGAGGRDTQYF.

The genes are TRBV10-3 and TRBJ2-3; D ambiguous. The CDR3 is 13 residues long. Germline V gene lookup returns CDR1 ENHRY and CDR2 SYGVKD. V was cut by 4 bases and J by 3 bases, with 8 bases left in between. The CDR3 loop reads CAISGKFTDTQYF. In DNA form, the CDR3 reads TGTGCCATCAGTGGGAAGTTTACAGATACGCAGTATTTT.

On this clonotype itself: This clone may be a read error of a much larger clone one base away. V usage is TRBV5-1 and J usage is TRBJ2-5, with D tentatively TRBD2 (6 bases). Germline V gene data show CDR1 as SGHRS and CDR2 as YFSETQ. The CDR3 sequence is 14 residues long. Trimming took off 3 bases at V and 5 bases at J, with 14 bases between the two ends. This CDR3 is CASSWGEAAETQYF. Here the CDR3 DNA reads TGCGCCAGCAGCTGGGGGGAAGCGGCGGAGACCCAGTACTTC.

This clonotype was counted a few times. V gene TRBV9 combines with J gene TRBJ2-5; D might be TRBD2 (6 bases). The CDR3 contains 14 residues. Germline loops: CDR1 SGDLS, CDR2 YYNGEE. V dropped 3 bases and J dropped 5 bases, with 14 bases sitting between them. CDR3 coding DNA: TGTGCCAGCAGCGGGGGGAGGTTGAGGGAGACCCAGTACTTC. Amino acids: CASSGGRLRETQYF.

CDR3 region: CASLPGDSYEQYF. In DNA form, the CDR3 reads TGTGCCAGCCTACCGGGGGACAGCTACGAGCAGTACTTC. The chain recombines TRBV2 with TRBJ2-4; tentatively, D is TRBD1 (7 bases). The J call may be in error: the DNA end matches TRBJ2-7 better. This CDR3 is built from 13 residues. Germline V CDR1 and CDR2: SNHLY, FYNNEI.

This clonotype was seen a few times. The CDR3 coding sequence is TGTGCCAGCAGCTCAAGCGGACTAGCGGGAGCCGGGGAGACCCAGTACTTC. Protein product: CASSSSGLAGAGETQYF. The chain employs TRBV7-8 and TRBJ2-5, with 13 bases aligning to TRBD2. The CDR3 spans 17 residues. Germline V gives CDR1 SGHVS, CDR2 FQNEAQ. Trimming at V came to 4 bases and at J to 5 bases, leaving 10 bases not matched to a gene.

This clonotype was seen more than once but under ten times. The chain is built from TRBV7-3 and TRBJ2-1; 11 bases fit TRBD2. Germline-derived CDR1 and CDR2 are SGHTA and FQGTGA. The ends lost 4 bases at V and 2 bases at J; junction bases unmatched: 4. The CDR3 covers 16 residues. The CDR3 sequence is CASSSSGLAAYNEQFF. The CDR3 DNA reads TGTGCCAGCAGCTCTTCGGGACTAGCGGCCTACAATGAGCAGTTCTTC.

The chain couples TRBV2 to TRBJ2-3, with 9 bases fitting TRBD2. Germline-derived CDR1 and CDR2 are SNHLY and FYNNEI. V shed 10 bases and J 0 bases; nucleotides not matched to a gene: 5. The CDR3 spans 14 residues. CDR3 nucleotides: TGTGCCACCAGGACTAGCGAGAGCACAGATACGCAGTATTTT. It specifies CATRTSESTDTQYF.

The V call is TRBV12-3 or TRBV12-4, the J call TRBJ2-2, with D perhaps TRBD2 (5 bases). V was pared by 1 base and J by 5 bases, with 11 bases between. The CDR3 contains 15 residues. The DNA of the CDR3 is TGTGCCAGCAGTTTAGAAACGACGGGGACCGGGGAGCTGTTTTTT. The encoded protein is CASSLETTGTGELFF.

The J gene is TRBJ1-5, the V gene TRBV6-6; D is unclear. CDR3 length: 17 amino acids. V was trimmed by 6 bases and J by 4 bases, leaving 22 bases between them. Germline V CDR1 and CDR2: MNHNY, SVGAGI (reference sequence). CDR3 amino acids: CASSPTPDMIRNQPQHF. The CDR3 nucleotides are TGTGCCAGCAGCCCCACGCCCGACATGATCAGGAATCAGCCCCAGCATTTT.

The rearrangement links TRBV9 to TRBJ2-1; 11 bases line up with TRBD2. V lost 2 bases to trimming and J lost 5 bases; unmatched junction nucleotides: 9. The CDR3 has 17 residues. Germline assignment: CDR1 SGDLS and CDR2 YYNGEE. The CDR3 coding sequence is TGTGCCAGCAGCGTTTCCCATAGCGGGGGGGACAACAATGAGCAGTTCTTC. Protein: CASSVSHSGGDNNEQFF.

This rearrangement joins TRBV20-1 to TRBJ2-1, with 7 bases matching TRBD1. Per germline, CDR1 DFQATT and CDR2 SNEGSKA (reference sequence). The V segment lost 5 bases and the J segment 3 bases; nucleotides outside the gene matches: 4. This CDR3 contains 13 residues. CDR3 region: CSAGGQYYNEQFF. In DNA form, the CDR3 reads TGCAGTGCTGGGGGACAGTACTACAATGAGCAGTTCTTC.

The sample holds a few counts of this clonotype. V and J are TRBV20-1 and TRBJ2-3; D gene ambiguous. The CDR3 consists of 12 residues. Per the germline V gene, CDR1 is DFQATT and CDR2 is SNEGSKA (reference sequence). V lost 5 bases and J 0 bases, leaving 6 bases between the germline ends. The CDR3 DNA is TGCAGTGCTCTCCCAAGCACAGATACGCAGTATTTT. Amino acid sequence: CSALPSTDTQYF.

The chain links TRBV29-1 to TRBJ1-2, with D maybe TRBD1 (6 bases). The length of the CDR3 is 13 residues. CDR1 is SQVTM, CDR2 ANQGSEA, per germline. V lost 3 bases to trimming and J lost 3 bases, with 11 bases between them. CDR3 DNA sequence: TGCAGCGTTGATCGTAGGGGGGACTATGGCTACACCTTC. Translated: CSVDRRGDYGYTF.

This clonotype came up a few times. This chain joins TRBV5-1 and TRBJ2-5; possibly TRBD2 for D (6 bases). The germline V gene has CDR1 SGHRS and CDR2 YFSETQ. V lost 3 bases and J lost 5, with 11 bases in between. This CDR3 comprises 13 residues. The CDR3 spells CASSSHGGETQYF. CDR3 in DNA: TGCGCCAGCAGCTCGCATGGGGGGGAGACCCAGTACTTC.

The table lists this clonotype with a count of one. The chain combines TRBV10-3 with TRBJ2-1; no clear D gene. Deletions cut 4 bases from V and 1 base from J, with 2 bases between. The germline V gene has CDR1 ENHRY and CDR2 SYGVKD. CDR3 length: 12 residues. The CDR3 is CAISVSYNEQFF. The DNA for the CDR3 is TGTGCCATCAGTGTTTCCTACAATGAGCAGTTCTTC.

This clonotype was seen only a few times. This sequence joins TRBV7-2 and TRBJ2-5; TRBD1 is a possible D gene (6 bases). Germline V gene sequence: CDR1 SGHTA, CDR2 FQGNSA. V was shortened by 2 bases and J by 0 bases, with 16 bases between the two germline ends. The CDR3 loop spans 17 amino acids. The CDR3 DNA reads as TGTGCCAGCAGCTTATGGGCCGGGACACCCGACCAAGAGACCCAGTACTTC. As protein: CASSLWAGTPDQETQYF.

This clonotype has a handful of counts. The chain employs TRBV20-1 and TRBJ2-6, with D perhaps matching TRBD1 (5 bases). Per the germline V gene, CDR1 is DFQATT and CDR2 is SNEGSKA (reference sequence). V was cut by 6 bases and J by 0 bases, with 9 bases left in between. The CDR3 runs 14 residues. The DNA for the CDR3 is TGCAGTGCCGCCGACAGCTCTGGGGCCAACGTCCTGACTTTC. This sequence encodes CSAADSSGANVLTF.

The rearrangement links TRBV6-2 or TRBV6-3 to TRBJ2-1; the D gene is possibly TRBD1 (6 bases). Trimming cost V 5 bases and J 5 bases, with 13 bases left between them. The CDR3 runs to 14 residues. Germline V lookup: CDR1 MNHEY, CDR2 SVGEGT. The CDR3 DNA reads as TGTGCCAGCAGTGCCAGGGGTTATCACAATGAGCAGTTCTTC. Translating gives CASSARGYHNEQFF.

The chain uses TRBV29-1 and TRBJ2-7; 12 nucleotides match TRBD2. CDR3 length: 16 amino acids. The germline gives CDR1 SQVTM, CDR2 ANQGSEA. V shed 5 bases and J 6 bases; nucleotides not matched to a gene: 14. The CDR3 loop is CSVLSYATSGRLEQYF. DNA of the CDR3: TGCAGCGTTCTGAGCTACGCGACTAGCGGGAGACTCGAGCAGTACTTC.

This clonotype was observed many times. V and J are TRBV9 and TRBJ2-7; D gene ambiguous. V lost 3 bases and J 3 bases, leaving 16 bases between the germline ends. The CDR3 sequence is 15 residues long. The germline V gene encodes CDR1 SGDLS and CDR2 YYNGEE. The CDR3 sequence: CASSGGSWGGYEQYF. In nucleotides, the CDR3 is TGTGCCAGCAGCGGCGGATCCTGGGGTGGCTACGAGCAGTACTTC.

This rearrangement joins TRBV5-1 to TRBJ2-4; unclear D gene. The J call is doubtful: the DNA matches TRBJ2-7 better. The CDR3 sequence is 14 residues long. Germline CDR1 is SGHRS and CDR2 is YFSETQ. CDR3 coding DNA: TGCGCCAGCAGCTTGGCTCAGGACCCCTACGAGCAGTACTTC. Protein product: CASSLAQDPYEQYF.

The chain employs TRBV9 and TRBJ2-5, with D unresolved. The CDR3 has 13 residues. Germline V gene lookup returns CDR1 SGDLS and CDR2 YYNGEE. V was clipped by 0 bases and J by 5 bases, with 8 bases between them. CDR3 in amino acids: CASSVDVRETQYF. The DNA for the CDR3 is TGTGCCAGCAGCGTAGACGTCCGGGAGACCCAGTACTTC.

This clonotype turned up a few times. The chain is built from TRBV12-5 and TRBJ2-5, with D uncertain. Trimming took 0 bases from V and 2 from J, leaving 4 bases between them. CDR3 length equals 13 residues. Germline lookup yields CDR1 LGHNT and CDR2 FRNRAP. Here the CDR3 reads CASGLVLQETQYF. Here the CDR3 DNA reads TGTGCTAGTGGTTTGGTGCTTCAAGAGACCCAGTACTTC.

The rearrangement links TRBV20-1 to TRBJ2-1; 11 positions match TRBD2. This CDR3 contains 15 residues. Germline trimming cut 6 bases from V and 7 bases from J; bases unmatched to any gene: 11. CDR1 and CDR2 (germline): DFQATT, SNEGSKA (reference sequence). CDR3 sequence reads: CSAKNSGRGKNEQFF. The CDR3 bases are TGCAGTGCCAAGAATAGCGGGAGGGGAAAAAATGAGCAGTTCTTC.

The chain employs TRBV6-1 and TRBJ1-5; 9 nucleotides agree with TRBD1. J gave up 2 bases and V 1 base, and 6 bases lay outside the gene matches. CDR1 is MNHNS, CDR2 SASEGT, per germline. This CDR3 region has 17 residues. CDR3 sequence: CASSEVQGARGNQPQHF. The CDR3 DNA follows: TGTGCCAGCAGTGAAGTACAGGGGGCGCGGGGCAATCAGCCCCAGCATTTT.

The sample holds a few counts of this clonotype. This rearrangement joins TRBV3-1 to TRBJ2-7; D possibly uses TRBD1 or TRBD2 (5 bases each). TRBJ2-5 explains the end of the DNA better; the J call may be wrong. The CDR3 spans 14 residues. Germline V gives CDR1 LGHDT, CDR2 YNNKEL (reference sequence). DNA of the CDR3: TGTGCCAGCAGCCAAGATTGGGGGAAAGAGACCCAGTACTTC. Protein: CASSQDWGKETQYF.